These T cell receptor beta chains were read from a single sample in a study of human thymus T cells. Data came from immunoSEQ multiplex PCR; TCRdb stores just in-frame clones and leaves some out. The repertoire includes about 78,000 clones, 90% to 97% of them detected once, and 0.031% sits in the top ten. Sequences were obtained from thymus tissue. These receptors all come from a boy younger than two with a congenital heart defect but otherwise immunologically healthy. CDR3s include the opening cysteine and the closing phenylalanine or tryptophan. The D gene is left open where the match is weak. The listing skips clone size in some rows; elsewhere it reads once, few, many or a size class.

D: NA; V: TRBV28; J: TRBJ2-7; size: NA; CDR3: CASSSGTPTYEQYF; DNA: TGTGCCAGCAGTTCCGGGACCCCAACCTACGAGCAGTACTTC
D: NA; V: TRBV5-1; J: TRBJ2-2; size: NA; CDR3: CASSPRGRDTGELFF; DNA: TGCGCCAGCAGCCCCCGGGGGCGGGACACCGGGGAGCTGTTTTTT
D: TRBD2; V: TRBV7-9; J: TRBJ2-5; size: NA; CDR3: CASSLVSPTGEGEETQYF; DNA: TGTGCCAGCAGCTTAGTGTCCCCCACCGGGGAGGGTGAAGAGACCCAGTACTTC
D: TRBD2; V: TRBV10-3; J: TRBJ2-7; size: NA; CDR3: CAIKSGRVAYEQYF; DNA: TGTGCCATCAAATCGGGGAGGGTAGCCTACGAGCAGTACTTC
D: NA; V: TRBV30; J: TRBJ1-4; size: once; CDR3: CAWSDERAGWEKLFF; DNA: TGTGCCTGGAGTGATGAGAGGGCAGGGTGGGAAAAACTGTTTTTT
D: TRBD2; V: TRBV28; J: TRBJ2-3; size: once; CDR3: CASSLGGRAGTDTQYF; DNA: TGTGCCAGCAGTTTGGGGGGGAGGGCCGGCACAGATACGCAGTATTTT
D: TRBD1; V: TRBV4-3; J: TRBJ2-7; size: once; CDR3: CASSQEGARDRANEQYF; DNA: TGCGCCAGCAGCCAAGAAGGGGCGAGGGACAGGGCCAACGAGCAGTACTTC
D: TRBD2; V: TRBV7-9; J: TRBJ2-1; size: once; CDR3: CASSPRTSGSYNEQFF; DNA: TGTGCCAGCAGCCCCCGGACTAGCGGGTCCTACAATGAGCAGTTCTTC
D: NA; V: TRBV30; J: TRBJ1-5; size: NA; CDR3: CAWEAQGPNSNQPQHF; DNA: TGTGCCTGGGAAGCACAGGGTCCTAATAGCAATCAGCCCCAGCATTTT
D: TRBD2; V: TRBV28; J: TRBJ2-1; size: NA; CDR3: CASSLRLAGVSNEQFF; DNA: TGTGCCAGCAGCTTAAGACTAGCGGGAGTGAGCAATGAGCAGTTCTTC
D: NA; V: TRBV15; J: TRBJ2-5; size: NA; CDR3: CATSRAREDETQYF; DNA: TGTGCCACCAGCAGAGCCAGGGAGGACGAGACCCAGTACTTC
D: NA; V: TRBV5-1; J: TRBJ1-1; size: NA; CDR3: CASSLASGRAFF; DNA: TGCGCCAGCAGCTTGGCTTCGGGTCGGGCTTTCTTT
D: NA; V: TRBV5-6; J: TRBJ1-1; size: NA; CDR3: CASSLGKGGNTEAFF; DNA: TGTGCCAGCAGCTTGGGGAAGGGAGGGAACACTGAAGCTTTCTTT
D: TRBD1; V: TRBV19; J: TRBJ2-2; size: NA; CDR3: CASIQGAGSTGELFF; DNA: TGTGCCAGTATCCAGGGGGCTGGGAGCACCGGGGAGCTGTTTTTT
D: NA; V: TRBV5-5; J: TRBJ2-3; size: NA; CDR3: CASSLALLAADTQYF; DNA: TGTGCCAGCAGCTTGGCCCTCTTGGCCGCAGATACGCAGTATTTT
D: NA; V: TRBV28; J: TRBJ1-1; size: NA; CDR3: CASSLSLHFNTANTEAFF; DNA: TGTGCCAGCAGTCTATCCCTACATTTTAATACAGCGAACACTGAAGCTTTCTTT
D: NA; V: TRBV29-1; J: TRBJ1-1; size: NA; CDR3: CSGTVGTEAFF; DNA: TGCAGCGGTACGGTCGGTACTGAAGCTTTCTTT
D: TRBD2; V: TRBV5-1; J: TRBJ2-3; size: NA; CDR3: CASSLETSGGADTQYF; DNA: TGCGCCAGCAGCTTGGAGACTAGCGGGGGGGCAGATACGCAGTATTTT
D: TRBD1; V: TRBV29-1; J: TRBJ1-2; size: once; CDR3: CSPYLQGYRDYGYTF; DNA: TGCAGCCCCTATTTACAGGGGTATCGAGACTATGGCTACACCTTC
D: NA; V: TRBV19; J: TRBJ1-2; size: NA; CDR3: CASSIGAGYGYTF; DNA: TGTGCCAGTAGTATAGGGGCAGGCTATGGCTACACCTTC
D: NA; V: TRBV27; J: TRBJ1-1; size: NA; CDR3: CASTLHPNTEAFF; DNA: TGTGCCAGCACCCTACACCCGAACACTGAAGCTTTCTTT
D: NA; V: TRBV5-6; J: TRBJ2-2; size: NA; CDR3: CASSPVKWGSDTGELFF; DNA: TGTGCCAGCAGCCCTGTGAAATGGGGGTCGGACACCGGGGAGCTGTTTTTT
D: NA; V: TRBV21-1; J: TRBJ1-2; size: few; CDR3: CASAKGQMVIYGYTF; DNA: TGTGCCAGCGCAAAGGGACAGATGGTCATCTATGGCTACACCTTC
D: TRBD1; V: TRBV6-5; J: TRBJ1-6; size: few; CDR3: CASSYSPGGISPLHF; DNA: TGTGCCAGCAGTTACTCCCCAGGGGGAATTTCACCCCTCCACTTT
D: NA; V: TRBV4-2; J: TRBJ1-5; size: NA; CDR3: CASSQVEGDIDQPQHF; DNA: TGTGCCAGCAGCCAAGTCGAGGGGGATATCGATCAGCCCCAGCATTTT
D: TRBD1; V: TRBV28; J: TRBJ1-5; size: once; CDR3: CASSFHRTGGAGNQPQHF; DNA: TGTGCCAGCAGTTTCCATCGGACAGGGGGCGCAGGCAATCAGCCCCAGCATTTT